These 5 T cell receptor beta chains originate from one sample sequenced in a study of a mutant IDH1 vaccine in newly diagnosed glioma. Clones were sequenced by immunoSEQ multiplex PCR, and TCRdb holds only the in-frame ones, with some missing. The sample consists of around 89,000 clones, roughly four fifths of them appearing once. As to time point: baseline, week 1 (first vaccination visit). Sample treatment: pre-vaccination baseline after standard-of-care therapy. The sequences come from PBMCs, collected from a glioma patient treated with radiotherapy, temozolomide or both. The receptors come from a woman between 45 and 60 years old with glioma.

This chain links TRBV29-1 with TRBJ2-2; 7 nucleotides line up with TRBD2. CDR1 is SQVTM and CDR2 is ANQGSEA in the germline V gene. V was pared by 7 bases and J by 1 base, with 6 bases of the junction left unmatched. CDR3 length: 14 amino acids. This chain's CDR3 is CSAAPGGNTGELFF. In DNA form, the CDR3 reads TGCAGCGCGGCACCGGGGGGGAACACCGGGGAGCTGTTTTTT.

The chain employs TRBV18 and TRBJ2-6, with a tentative D call TRBD1 (5 bases). V was shortened by 2 bases and J by 4 bases, with 9 bases between the two germline ends. The V gene's germline CDR1 is KGHSH and CDR2 LQKENI. The CDR3 consists of 15 residues. CDR3 in amino acids: CASSPGAQGANVLTF. CDR3 DNA sequence: TGTGCCAGCTCACCAGGGGCGCAAGGGGCCAACGTCCTGACTTTC.

In regard to this clone: A junction boundary mismatches the germline segment, possibly from a read error. The chain employs TRBV6-6 and TRBJ2-6; no firm D call. The germline CDR1 and CDR2 sequences are MNHNY and SVGAGI (reference sequence). The CDR3 is made up of 12 amino acids. The CDR3 loop is CASSPARPLTVF. The CDR3 bases are TGTGCCAGCAGCCCCGCCCGACCGCTTACAGTTTTC.

The rearrangement joins TRBV6-4 to TRBJ2-3, with TRBD2 matching over 9 bases. J was trimmed by 2 bases and V by 4 bases; bases with no gene match: 7. Germline values: CDR1 MRHNA, CDR2 SNTAGT. CDR3 size: 16 residues. The CDR3 sequence is CASSASGGFTTDTQYF. The DNA for the CDR3 is TGTGCCAGCAGTGCCAGCGGGGGGTTTACCACAGATACGCAGTATTTT.

This clone has more than one count but fewer than ten. This CDR3 reads CSVEPGEMNTEAFF. The CDR3, as DNA: TGCAGCGTTGAGCCCGGCGAGATGAACACTGAAGCTTTCTTT. V and J are TRBV29-1 and TRBJ1-1; D is unclear. The V end was cut by 3 bases, the J end by 0 bases, with 11 bases between. The length of the CDR3 is 14 residues. The V gene's germline CDR1 is SQVTM and CDR2 ANQGSEA.